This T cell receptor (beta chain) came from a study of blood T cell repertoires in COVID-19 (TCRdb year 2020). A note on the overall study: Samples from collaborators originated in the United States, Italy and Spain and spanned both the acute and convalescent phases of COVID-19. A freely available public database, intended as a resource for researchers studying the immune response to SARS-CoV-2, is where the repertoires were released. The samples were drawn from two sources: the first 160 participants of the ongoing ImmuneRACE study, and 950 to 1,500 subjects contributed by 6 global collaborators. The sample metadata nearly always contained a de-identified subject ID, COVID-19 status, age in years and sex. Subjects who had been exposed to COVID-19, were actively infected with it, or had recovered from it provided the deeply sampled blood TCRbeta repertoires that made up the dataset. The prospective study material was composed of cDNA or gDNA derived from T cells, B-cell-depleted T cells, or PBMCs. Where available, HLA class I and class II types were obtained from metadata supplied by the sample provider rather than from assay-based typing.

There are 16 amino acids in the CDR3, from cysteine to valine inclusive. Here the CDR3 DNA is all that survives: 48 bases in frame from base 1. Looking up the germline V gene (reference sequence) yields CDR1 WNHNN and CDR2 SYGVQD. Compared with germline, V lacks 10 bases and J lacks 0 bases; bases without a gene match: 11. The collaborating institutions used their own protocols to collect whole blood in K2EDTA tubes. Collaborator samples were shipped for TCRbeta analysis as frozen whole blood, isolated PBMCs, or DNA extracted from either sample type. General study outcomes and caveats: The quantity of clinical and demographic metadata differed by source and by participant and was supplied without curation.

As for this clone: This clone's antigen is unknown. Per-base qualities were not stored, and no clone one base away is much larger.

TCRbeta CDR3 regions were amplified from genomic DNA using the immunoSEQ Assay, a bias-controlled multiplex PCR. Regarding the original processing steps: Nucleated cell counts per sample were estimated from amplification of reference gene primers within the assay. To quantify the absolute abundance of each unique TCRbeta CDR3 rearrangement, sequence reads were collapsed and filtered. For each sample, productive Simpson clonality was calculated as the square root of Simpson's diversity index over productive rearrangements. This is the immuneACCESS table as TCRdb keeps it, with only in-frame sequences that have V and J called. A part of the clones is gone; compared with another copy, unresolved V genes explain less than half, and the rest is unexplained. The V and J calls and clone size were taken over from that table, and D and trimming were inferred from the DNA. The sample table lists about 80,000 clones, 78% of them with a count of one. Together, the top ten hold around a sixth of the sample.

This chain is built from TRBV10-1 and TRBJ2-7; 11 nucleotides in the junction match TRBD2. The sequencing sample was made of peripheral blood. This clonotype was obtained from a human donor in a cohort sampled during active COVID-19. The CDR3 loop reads CATVRTSGPISYEQYV. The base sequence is TGCGCCACCGTTAGGACTAGCGGGCCGATCTCCTACGAGCAGTACGTC.